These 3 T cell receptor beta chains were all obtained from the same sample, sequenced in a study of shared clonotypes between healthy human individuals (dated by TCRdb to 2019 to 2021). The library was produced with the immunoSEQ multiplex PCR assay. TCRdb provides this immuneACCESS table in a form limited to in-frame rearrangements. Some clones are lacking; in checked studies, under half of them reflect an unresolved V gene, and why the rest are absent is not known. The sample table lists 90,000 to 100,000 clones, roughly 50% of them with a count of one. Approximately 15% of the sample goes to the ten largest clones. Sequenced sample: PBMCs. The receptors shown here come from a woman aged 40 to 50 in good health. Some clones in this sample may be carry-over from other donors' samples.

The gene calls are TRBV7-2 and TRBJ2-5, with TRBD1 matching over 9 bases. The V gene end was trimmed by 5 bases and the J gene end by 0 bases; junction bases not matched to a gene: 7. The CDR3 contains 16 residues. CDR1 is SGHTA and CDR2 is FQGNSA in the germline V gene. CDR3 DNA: TGTGCCAGCAGCCTCCGGGACAGGGCTTACCAAGAGACCCAGTACTTC. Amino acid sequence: CASSLRDRAYQETQYF.

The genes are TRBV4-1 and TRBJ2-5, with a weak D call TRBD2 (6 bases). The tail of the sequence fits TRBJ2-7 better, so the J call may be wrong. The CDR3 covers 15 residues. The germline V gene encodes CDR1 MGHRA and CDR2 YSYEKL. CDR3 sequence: CASSQGPPGDYEQYF. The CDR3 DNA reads TGCGCCAGCAGCCAAGGACCTCCGGGAGACTACGAGCAGTACTTC.

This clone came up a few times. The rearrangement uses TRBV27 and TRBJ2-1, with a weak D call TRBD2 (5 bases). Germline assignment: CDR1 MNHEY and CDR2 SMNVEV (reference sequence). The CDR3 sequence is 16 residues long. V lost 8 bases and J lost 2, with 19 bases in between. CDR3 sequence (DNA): TGTGCCAGCCAAAGGAGGCTCGGGTTGACCTACAATGAGCAGTTCTTC. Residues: CASQRRLGLTYNEQFF.